This T cell receptor beta chain was observed in a study of T-cell memory formation after mild COVID-19. The wider study: The TCR clusters were mostly specific to one donor.

V shed 6 bases and J shed 2 bases, with 10 bases lying between them. This CDR3 contains 14 residues. In its sample, this clonotype was seen a few times. Antigen: not known. TCRdb reprocessed the 5' RACE reads via MiXCR and lists one record per CDR3 protein. The table includes about 250,000 distinct CDR3 sequences, 15% to 19% detected once. General study results and limits: Cross-reactive memory apparently joined, as some responding clones appeared in pre-infection memory. Unconfirmed was the SARS-CoV-2 specificity of second-wave clones that peaked on day 37.

Sequenced: PBMCs or a T cell subset sorted from them (not recorded which). V is TRBV23-1 and J is TRBJ2-2; no clear D gene. TRBV23-1 has ORF status, its function being uncertain. This sequence was found in an adult woman who had mild COVID-19 (a few samples of this study predate the infection). Cell type and time point are not known. The CDR3 loop is CASRSLANTGELFF. CDR3 coding DNA: TGCGCCAGCAGGAGCCTCGCAAACACCGGGGAGCTGTTTTTT.